The 19 T cell receptor beta chains presented below share a single source sample, sequenced in a study of blood T cell repertoires in COVID-19. The data were produced by immunoSEQ multiplex PCR, yet TCRdb's version contains in-frame clones alone and is incomplete. Among 100,000 to 150,000 clones, 75% to 85% were seen once, and the ten largest hold more than 35%. Sequencing input: peripheral blood. The receptors come from a man aged 35 to 55 with active or convalescent COVID-19.

This rearrangement joins TRBV19 to TRBJ2-1; D is unresolved. The CDR3 is made up of 11 amino acids. V was shortened by 1 base and J by 10 bases, with 5 bases between the two germline ends. CDR1 is LNHDA, CDR2 SQIVND, per germline (reference sequence). The CDR3 here is CASSIGGEQFF. CDR3 sequence (DNA): TGTGCCAGTAGTATAGGAGGCGAGCAGTTCTTC.

This chain uses TRBV5-4 with TRBJ1-6; weak D call: TRBD1 (5 bases). The CDR3 consists of 14 residues. Germline lookup yields CDR1 SGHNT and CDR2 YYREEE (reference sequence). V lost 2 bases, J lost 8 bases, and 11 bases lay in between. The CDR3 DNA follows: TGTGCCAGCAGCTTAGGAGGGACGGATTCACCCCTCCACTTT. Translating gives CASSLGGTDSPLHF.

The chain couples TRBV14 to TRBJ2-2; D might be TRBD2 (6 bases). The CDR3 has 15 residues. V lost 4 bases to trimming and J lost 4 bases, with 13 bases between them. Germline V gene data show CDR1 as SGHDN and CDR2 as FVKESK. The CDR3 DNA follows: TGTGCCAGCAGCCCCCGGGGGTCGGGCACCGGGGAGCTGTTTTTT. Amino acids: CASSPRGSGTGELFF. The complete variable domain, with remaining parts taken from reference TRBV14 and TRBJ2-2, reads EAGVTQFPSHSVIEKGQTVTLRCDPISGHDNLYWYRRVMGKEIKFLLHFVKESKQDESGMPNNRFLAERTGGTYSTLKVQPAELEDSGVYFCASSPRGSGTGELFFGEGSRLTVL.

The CDR3 loop is CASSLDREGNQPQHF. The CDR3 DNA reads TGTGCCAGCAGTCTAGACAGGGAAGGCAATCAGCCCCAGCATTTT. The chain has TRBV27 and TRBJ1-5, with 7 bases fitting TRBD1. The CDR3 spans 15 residues. Germline assignment: CDR1 MNHEY and CDR2 SMNVEV (reference sequence). V lost 5 bases, J lost 2 bases, and 6 bases stayed unmatched.

The genes are TRBV3-1 (or the pseudogene TRBV3-2) and TRBJ1-1, with D perhaps TRBD1 (5 bases). In germline, CDR1 is LGHDT, CDR2 YNNKEL (reference sequence). V lost 6 bases, J lost 1 base, and 9 bases lay in between. This CDR3 has 13 residues. CDR3 bases: TGTGCCAGCAGGCGGAGGGGGAACACTGAAGCTTTCTTT. This gives the protein CASRRRGNTEAFF.

This chain joins TRBV9 and TRBJ2-7; 13 bases map to TRBD2. The CDR3 consists of 15 residues. The V gene end was trimmed by 3 bases and the J gene end by 2 bases; junction bases not matched to a gene: 2. From germline, CDR1 is SGDLS and CDR2 YYNGEE. DNA of the CDR3: TGTGCCAGCAGCGCGGGACTAGCGGGGACCTACGAGCAGTACTTC. This codes for CASSAGLAGTYEQYF.

This sequence joins TRBV5-4 and TRBJ2-3, with 9 bases matching TRBD1. CDR1 is SGHNT, CDR2 YYREEE, per germline (reference sequence). The CDR3 runs to 15 residues. J lost 4 bases, V lost 2 bases, and 5 bases had no gene match. For the CDR3, the DNA is TGTGCCAGCAGCTTAGACAGGGGGAGCTCAGATACGCAGTATTTT. It codes for CASSLDRGSSDTQYF.

The rearrangement links TRBV7-6 to TRBJ2-2; 7 positions agree with TRBD2. V dropped 5 bases and J dropped 1; count of bases not matched to a gene: 7. This CDR3 spans 16 amino acids. The germline gives CDR1 SGHVS, CDR2 FNYEAQ. The CDR3: CASSPYGGMNTGELFF. In DNA form, the CDR3 reads TGTGCCAGCAGCCCGTACGGGGGGATGAACACCGGGGAGCTGTTTTTT.

The rearrangement uses TRBV4-2 and TRBJ1-1; weak D call: TRBD1 (5 bases). The V gene lost 4 bases and the J gene lost 0 bases, with 18 bases spanning the gap. This CDR3 contains 17 residues. Germline V CDR1 and CDR2: LGHNA, YNFKEQ. Here the CDR3 reads CASSPVGGEILNTEAFF. CDR3 in DNA: TGTGCCAGCAGCCCCGTCGGAGGGGAGATTTTGAACACTGAAGCTTTCTTT.

J is TRBJ2-7 and V is TRBV9, with 11 bases lining up with TRBD2. The CDR3 runs 20 residues. Germline V gene sequence: CDR1 SGDLS, CDR2 YYNGEE. After removal of 3 bases from V and 0 bases from J, the junction contained 17 bases not matched to a gene. The DNA for the CDR3 is TGTGCCAGCAGCGCCCCGGCCCCCGGGACTAGCGGAGGTGGCTCCTACGAGCAGTACTTC. The encoded protein is CASSAPAPGTSGGGSYEQYF.

The CDR3 protein is CATSRDRAAGLGNTIYF. The CDR3 nucleotides read TGTGCCACCAGCAGAGATCGAGCTGCGGGGCTTGGAAACACCATATATTTT. This chain joins TRBV15 and TRBJ1-3; D perhaps matches TRBD1 (5 bases). The germline V and J ends were trimmed by 0 bases and 3 bases, with 15 bases remaining between them. Germline CDR1 reads LNHNV; CDR2 reads YYDKDF (reference sequence). The CDR3 is 17 residues long. Variable domain in full (rest from reference TRBV15 and TRBJ1-3): DAMVIQNPRYQVTQFGKPVTLSCSQTLNHNVMYWYQQKSSQAPKLLFHYYDKDFNNEADTPDNFQSRRPNTSFCFLDIRSPGLGDTAMYLCATSRDRAAGLGNTIYFGEGSWLTVV.

This chain connects TRBV18 to TRBJ1-1; D possibly corresponds to TRBD1 (6 bases). V was shortened by 3 bases and J by 1 base, with 15 bases between the two germline ends. In germline, CDR1 is KGHSH, CDR2 LQKENI. This CDR3 contains 16 residues. This chain's CDR3 is CASSPSKGGWNTEAFF. The DNA for the CDR3 is TGTGCCAGCTCACCTTCAAAAGGGGGTTGGAACACTGAAGCTTTCTTT.

The gene calls are TRBV20-1 and TRBJ2-7, with D unclear. Germline CDR1 is DFQATT and CDR2 is SNEGSKA (reference sequence). V lost 3 bases and J 3 bases, leaving 12 bases between the germline ends. This CDR3 is 13 amino acids long. CDR3 DNA sequence: TGCAGTGCTAGTCTCCTTGCAGGCTACGAGCAGTACTTC. Translating gives CSASLLAGYEQYF.

The chain has TRBV7-2 and TRBJ2-7; 7 nucleotides agree with TRBD2. This CDR3 is built from 14 residues. Trimming took 5 bases from V and 2 from J; bases not matched to a gene: 6. CDR1 and CDR2 from the germline V gene are SGHTA and FQGNSA. Here the CDR3 reads CASSPMGGAYEQYF. CDR3 coding DNA: TGTGCCAGCAGCCCTATGGGGGGGGCCTACGAGCAGTACTTC.

The V and J genes are TRBV12-5 and TRBJ1-3; possible D gene TRBD1, 5 bases. Germline assignment: CDR1 LGHNT and CDR2 FRNRAP. Trimming removed 6 bases from V and 1 base from J, with 13 bases in between. This CDR3 has 15 residues. The CDR3 DNA is TGTGCTAGTGGGTGGCGCGGGGGATCTGGAAACACCATATATTTT. It specifies CASGWRGGSGNTIYF.

The chain couples TRBV5-1 to TRBJ1-4, with D possibly being TRBD1 (6 bases). Germline CDR1 is SGHRS and CDR2 is YFSETQ. CDR3 length equals 15 residues. V gave up 5 bases and J gave up 4 bases, with 15 bases separating them. The chain's CDR3 is CASRIGGADNEKLFF. The CDR3 nucleotides read TGCGCCAGCAGGATTGGGGGGGCAGATAATGAAAAACTGTTTTTT.

This rearrangement joins TRBV5-8 to TRBJ2-5, with a weak D call TRBD1 (6 bases). The germline V gene has CDR1 SGHTS and CDR2 YDEGEE. V was cut by 2 bases and J by 2 bases, with 13 bases left in between. CDR3 length: 15 amino acids. This CDR3 reads CASSFGTTDQETQYF. For the CDR3, the DNA is TGTGCCAGCAGCTTCGGGACAACCGATCAAGAGACCCAGTACTTC.

This clone was found a few times. V gene TRBV4-1 combines with J gene TRBJ1-5, with TRBD1 as a possible D gene (6 bases). From germline, CDR1 is MGHRA and CDR2 YSYEKL. The CDR3 has 14 residues. The germline V and J ends were trimmed by 8 bases and 3 bases, with 14 bases remaining between them. CDR3 in amino acids: CASGEGVSNQPQHF. CDR3 nucleotides: TGCGCCAGCGGAGAGGGGGTCTCCAATCAGCCCCAGCATTTT.

The chain uses TRBV11-3 and TRBJ2-7, with a weak D call TRBD1 (5 bases). This CDR3 comprises 13 residues. Deletions cut 0 bases from V and 6 bases from J, with 9 bases between. CDR1 is SGHNT and CDR2 is YENEEA in the germline V gene. CDR3 protein: CASSLDQGSEQYF. The CDR3 nucleotides are TGTGCCAGCAGCTTAGACCAGGGATCCGAGCAGTACTTC.